This T cell receptor (beta chain) emerged from a study of cytomegalovirus exposure and HLA in healthy donors. The study, taken as a whole, reports: Whilst most TCR sequences proved rare, a subset of public TCRs occurred across many donors.

This CDR3 is 13 amino acids long. The germline V gene has CDR1 LNHDA and CDR2 SQIVND (reference sequence). J gave up 1 base and V 6 bases, and 1 base lay outside the gene matches. A word on this clone: The antigen is undetermined.

Assay: immunoSEQ multiplex PCR; the TCRdb copy retains only in-frame clones and omits some. Among approximately 200,000 clones listed, 84% were seen once. V and J are TRBV19 and TRBJ2-7, with 9 bases matching TRBD2. The TCR sequence derives from a man aged 18 to 30 in good health and CMV-seropositive. Sequencing was done on a sample of PBMCs. The CDR3: CASRGLASYEQYF. CDR3 nucleotide sequence: TGTGCCAGTAGAGGACTAGCGTCCTACGAGCAGTACTTC. Using reference TRBV19 and TRBJ2-7 for the parts outside the CDR3, the full variable domain is DGGITQSPKYLFRKEGQNVTLSCEQNLNHDAMYWYRQDPGQGLRLIYYSQIVNDFQKGDIAEGYSVSREKKESFPLTVTSAQKNPTAFYLCASRGLASYEQYFGPGTRLTVT.